This TCR beta chain originates from a study of blood T cell repertoires in COVID-19. At the level of the study: The analysed material was cDNA or gDNA that came from T cells, B-cell-depleted T cells, or PBMCs.

The assay was immunoSEQ multiplex PCR, and TCRdb's table has in-frame clones only and misses some. The sample lists 250,000 to 400,000 clones; roughly 89% were seen once. This CDR3 region has 16 residues. Germline V gives CDR1 MDHEN, CDR2 SYDVKM. V lost 5 bases, J lost 5 bases, and 8 bases stayed unmatched. The chain uses TRBV28 and TRBJ2-5; TRBD2 agrees at 13 bases. The specimen was PBMCs or T cells enriched from blood (not recorded which). The clonotype originates from a man between 60 and 70 years old who had recovered from COVID-19. CDR3 bases: TGTGCCAGCAGTCGGACTAGCGGGAGAAACGAGGAGACCCAGTACTTC. It encodes CASSRTSGRNEETQYF.